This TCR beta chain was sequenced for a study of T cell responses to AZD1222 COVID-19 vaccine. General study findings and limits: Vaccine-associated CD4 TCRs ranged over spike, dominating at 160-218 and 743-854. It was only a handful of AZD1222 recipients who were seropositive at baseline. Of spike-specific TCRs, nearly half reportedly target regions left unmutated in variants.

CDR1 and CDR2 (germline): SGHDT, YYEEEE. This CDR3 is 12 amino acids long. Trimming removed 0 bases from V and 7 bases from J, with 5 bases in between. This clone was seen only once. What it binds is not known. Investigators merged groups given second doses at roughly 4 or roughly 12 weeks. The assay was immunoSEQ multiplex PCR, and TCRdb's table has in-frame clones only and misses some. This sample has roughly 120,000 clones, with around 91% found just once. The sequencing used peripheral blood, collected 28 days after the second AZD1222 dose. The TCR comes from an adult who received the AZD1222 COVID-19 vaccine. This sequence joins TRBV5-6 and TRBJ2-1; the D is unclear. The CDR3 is CASSLELNEQFF. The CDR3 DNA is TGTGCCAGCAGCTTGGAGCTGAATGAGCAGTTCTTC.